The 6 T cell receptor beta chains below were found in one sample sequenced in a study of cytomegalovirus exposure and HLA in healthy donors. PCR involved 60 Vbeta and 13 Jbeta primers. Clones were sequenced by immunoSEQ multiplex PCR, and TCRdb holds only the in-frame ones, with some missing. Of 70,000 to 80,000 clones in the sample, roughly 82% were seen once. The sequenced sample was PBMCs. These receptors originate from a man aged 18 to 30 in good health and CMV-seronegative.

V and J are TRBV27 and TRBJ2-7; no definite D call. This CDR3 contains 11 residues. Trimming removed 10 bases from V and 4 bases from J, with 11 bases in between. Germline V gene lookup returns CDR1 MNHEY and CDR2 SMNVEV (reference sequence). DNA for the CDR3: TGTGCCATACTGGTTGGTTACGAGCAGTACTTC. Translated, it gives CAILVGYEQYF.

The rearrangement links TRBV4-3 to TRBJ1-1; D perhaps matches TRBD1 (5 bases). The V and J ends lost 2 bases and 5 bases respectively, with 15 bases between them. The CDR3 runs to 15 residues. Germline CDR1 is LGHNA and CDR2 is YSLEER. The CDR3 is CASSQTGSQQTEAFF. The CDR3 nucleotides read TGCGCCAGCAGCCAAACAGGTTCGCAACAGACTGAAGCTTTCTTT.

The chain employs TRBV28 and TRBJ2-7; 7 nucleotides line up with TRBD2. Germline V gene lookup returns CDR1 MDHEN and CDR2 SYDVKM. The J segment lost 0 bases and the V segment lost 7 bases, leaving 9 bases of the junction unmatched. There are 15 residues in the CDR3. In DNA, the CDR3 is TGTGCCAGCACCCTCAGAGCGGGACCCTCCTACGAGCAGTACTTC. Translating it yields CASTLRAGPSYEQYF.

The J gene is TRBJ2-3, the V gene TRBV6-1, with 11 bases lining up with TRBD2. Germline assignment: CDR1 MNHNS and CDR2 SASEGT. This CDR3 is 17 amino acids long. J lost 5 bases, V lost 1 base, and 8 bases had no gene match. CDR3 DNA sequence: TGTGCCAGCAGTGAAGAAGTAGCGGGAGGGCCGGGAGATACGCAGTATTTT. It codes for CASSEEVAGGPGDTQYF.

This sequence joins TRBV5-4 and TRBJ1-5, with TRBD1 identical over 9 bases. The CDR3 spans 19 residues. Germline trimming cut 4 bases from V and 0 bases from J; bases unmatched to any gene: 14. Per germline, CDR1 SGHNT and CDR2 YYREEE (reference sequence). The CDR3 region has the DNA TGTGCCAGCAGCGTGGGTCCGGGACAGGGATACTATAGCAATCAGCCCCAGCATTTT. Amino acid sequence: CASSVGPGQGYYSNQPQHF.

The chain is built from TRBV19 and TRBJ1-5; the match to TRBD1 covers 7 bases. J gave up 7 bases and V 6 bases, and 6 bases lay outside the gene matches. Germline assignment: CDR1 LNHDA and CDR2 SQIVND (reference sequence). This CDR3 has 13 residues. The CDR3 reads CASRPRGNQPQHF. The CDR3 DNA follows: TGTGCCAGTAGGCCCAGGGGGAACCAGCCCCAGCATTTT.